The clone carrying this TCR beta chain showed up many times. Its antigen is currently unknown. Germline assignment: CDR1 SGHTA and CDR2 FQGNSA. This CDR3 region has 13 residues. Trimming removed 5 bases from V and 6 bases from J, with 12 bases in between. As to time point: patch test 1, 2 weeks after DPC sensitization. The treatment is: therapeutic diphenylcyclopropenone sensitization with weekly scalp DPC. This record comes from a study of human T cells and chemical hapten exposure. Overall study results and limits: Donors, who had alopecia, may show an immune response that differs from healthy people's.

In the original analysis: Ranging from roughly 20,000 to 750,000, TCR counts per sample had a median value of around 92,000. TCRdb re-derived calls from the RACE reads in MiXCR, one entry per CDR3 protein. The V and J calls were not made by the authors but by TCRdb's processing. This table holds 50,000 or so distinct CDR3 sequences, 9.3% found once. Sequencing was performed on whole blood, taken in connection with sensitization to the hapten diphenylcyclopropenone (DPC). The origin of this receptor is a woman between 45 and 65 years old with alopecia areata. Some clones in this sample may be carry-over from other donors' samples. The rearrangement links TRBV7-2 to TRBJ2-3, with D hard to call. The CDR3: CASSPDPKDTQYF. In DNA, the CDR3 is TGTGCCAGCAGCCCCGACCCCAAGGATACGCAGTATTTT.